This TCR beta chain derives from a study of cytotoxic CD8 clonotypes in ibrutinib-treated CLL. The study's findings and limits: While tracking circulating CD8+ T-cell counts, baseline clonality exceeded that of age-matched healthy donors.

V gave up 2 bases and J gave up 0 bases, with 6 bases separating them. Germline values: CDR1 SGHRS, CDR2 YFSETQ. The CDR3 loop spans 14 amino acids. Turning to this clone: Its antigen remains unknown.

Libraries were prepared by immunoSEQ multiplex PCR; TCRdb keeps only in-frame clonotypes and omits some of them. Found here are approximately 48,000 clones, approximately 50% of them singletons; the top ten hold 32%. J is TRBJ1-5 and V is TRBV5-1; no reliable D call. The sequencing here drew on PBMCs, taken after 12 months of ibrutinib treatment. The TCR was taken from a human donor with chronic lymphocytic leukemia. The CDR3 nucleotides read TGCGCCAGCAGCTTTGGGGATAGCAATCAGCCCCAGCATTTT. It codes for CASSFGDSNQPQHF.